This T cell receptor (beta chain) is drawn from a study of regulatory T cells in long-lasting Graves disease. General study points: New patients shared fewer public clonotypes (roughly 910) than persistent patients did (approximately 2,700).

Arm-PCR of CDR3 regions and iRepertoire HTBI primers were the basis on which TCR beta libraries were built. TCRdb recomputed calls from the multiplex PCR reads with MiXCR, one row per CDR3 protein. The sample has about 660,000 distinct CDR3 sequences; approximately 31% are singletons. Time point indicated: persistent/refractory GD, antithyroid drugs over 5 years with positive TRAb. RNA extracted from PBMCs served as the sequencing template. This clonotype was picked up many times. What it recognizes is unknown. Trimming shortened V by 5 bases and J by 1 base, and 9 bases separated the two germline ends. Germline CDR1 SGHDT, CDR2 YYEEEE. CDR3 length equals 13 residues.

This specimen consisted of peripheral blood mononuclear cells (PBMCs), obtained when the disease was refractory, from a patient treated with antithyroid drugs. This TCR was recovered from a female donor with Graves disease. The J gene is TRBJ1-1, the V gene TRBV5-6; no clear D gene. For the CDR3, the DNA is TGTGCCAGCAGTGGGCAGTGGAACACTGAAGCTTTCTTT. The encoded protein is CASSGQWNTEAFF.